This T cell receptor beta chain was captured in a study of synovial regulatory T cells in juvenile arthritis (dated by TCRdb to the mid-2010s). Study-wide context: Among sequenced patients, a few were therapy-naive, one received methotrexate plus infliximab, about 6 received methotrexate, and one had no treatment information. Using matched patient samples, the researchers compared TCRbeta CDR3 repertoires across three groups: blood iaTreg cells, other blood Treg cells and synovial fluid Treg cells. Effector T cell subsets were also sequenced in this cohort for comparisons, but the Treg dataset alone covers only blood and synovial fluid Treg cells. The TCR repertoire comparisons covered Treg and Teff subsets from roughly twelve JIA patients with active disease.

The investigation overall reported the following: Synovial Treg cells shared more CDR3 sequences with iaTreg cells than with other blood Treg cells; Chao-Jaccard similarity confirmed closer relation. Across patients, iaTreg TCR repertoires were largely private and overlapped partially with synovial Teff repertoires and blood CPL repertoires. Lower TCR diversity was observed in blood iaTreg cells than in other blood Treg cells, consistent with antigen-driven expansion.

The library relied on the immunoSEQ multiplex PCR assay. Adaptive Biotechnologies carried out the TCRbeta CDR3 sequencing. The original pipeline was this. To assess repertoire similarity, the researchers used the Chao-modified Jaccard index along with median clonotype overlap taken from 200 random subsamples at equal sample size. The similarity analyses were run on either productive nucleotide sequences or amino acid sequences translated in silico. Hierarchical clustering with single linkage and t-SNE based on Chao-modified Jaccard distances were used to compare repertoires. After normalising for sample size, the researchers measured repertoire diversity with the Renyi index across a range of alpha values. Entries here come from immuneACCESS through TCRdb and include only in-frame sequences with V and J called. Some clones fail to appear in such tables; in the studies checked, an unresolved V gene covers under half of the shortfall, and the cause of the remainder is unknown. D and trimming were read from the DNA, whereas the V and J calls and clone size are those reported in that table. The sample's own table lists about 10,000 clones. The top ten hold less than 0.75% of the sample.

Remarks on this clone: Its cognate antigen has yet to be identified.

Reading the germline V gene gives CDR1 SQVTM and CDR2 ANQGSEA. The CDR3 runs 15 amino acids, cysteine and phenylalanine included. No coding sequence is recorded. TCR repertoires were obtained from roughly 11 juvenile idiopathic arthritis patients with active disease who had not reached inactive disease, of whom 3 were polyarticular and 8 were oligoarticular. The TCR-sequenced patients had a median age of 11.6 years (range about 2.3-22.9) and median disease duration of approximately seven years (range 0.2-19.1). The samples for TCR repertoire analysis were obtained at two Italian centres. Peripheral blood mononuclear cells were separated using a Histopaque-1077 density gradient and frozen in about 90% FCS with around 10% DMSO.

The chain uses TRBV29-1 and TRBJ1-4; checking the TCRdb D call of TRBD1 is not possible without DNA. Sequencing was done on a sample of Treg cells from blood. What this sample's cell subset or site label stands for: remaining (HLA-DR-negative) circulating blood Treg cells. This TCR was recovered from a donor younger than 30 with juvenile idiopathic arthritis. CDR3 protein: CSVHTGVIPNEKLFF.